This is a list of T cell receptor beta chains from one sample in a study of cytomegalovirus exposure and HLA in healthy donors. Clones were sequenced by immunoSEQ multiplex PCR, and TCRdb holds only the in-frame ones, with some missing. Counted here are around 120,000 clones, roughly 80% occurring once; the ten biggest clones make up roughly 5.6%. Sequencing was performed on PBMCs. These receptors originate from a female donor in good health and CMV-seropositive. Both conserved end residues are part of each CDR3. Each record gives: CDR3 DNA, CDR3 protein, D gene, V gene, clone size, J gene, CDR3 length. The D gene is left open where the match is weak. Where a row states a size, it is once, few, many or the class of an expanded clone; other rows omit it.

CDR3 DNA: TGTGCCACCACCTCCGGGACAGTGAACACTGAAGCTTTCTTT; CDR3 protein: CATTSGTVNTEAFF; D gene: TRBD1; V gene: TRBV28; clone size: NA; J gene: TRBJ1-1; CDR3 length: 14
CDR3 DNA: TGTGCCAGCAGCTTAGGGACAGCCTCCTACGAGCAGTACTTC; CDR3 protein: CASSLGTASYEQYF; D gene: NA; V gene: TRBV7-9; clone size: NA; J gene: TRBJ2-7; CDR3 length: 14
CDR3 DNA: TGTGCCAGCACCTACCGGTCGGACACCGGGGAGCTGTTTTTT; CDR3 protein: CASTYRSDTGELFF; D gene: NA; V gene: TRBV27; clone size: NA; J gene: TRBJ2-2; CDR3 length: 14
CDR3 DNA: TGTGCCAGCAGCGTAGCCGGGGTACCAGGGGAGCTGTTTTTT; CDR3 protein: CASSVAGVPGELFF; D gene: NA; V gene: TRBV9; clone size: NA; J gene: TRBJ2-2; CDR3 length: 14
CDR3 DNA: TGTGCCAGCAGTCGAGGACAGGGAGGATGGAACACTGAAGCTTTCTTT; CDR3 protein: CASSRGQGGWNTEAFF; D gene: TRBD1; V gene: TRBV5-4; clone size: NA; J gene: TRBJ1-1; CDR3 length: 16
CDR3 DNA: TGTGCCAGCAGCCACCCCAATGGGCGGGGTAACATCTACGAGCAGTACTTC; CDR3 protein: CASSHPNGRGNIYEQYF; D gene: NA; V gene: TRBV4-2; clone size: NA; J gene: TRBJ2-7; CDR3 length: 17
CDR3 DNA: TGTGCCAGCAGTTACTCCCGACAGGCTGGGGCCAACGTCCTGACTTTC; CDR3 protein: CASSYSRQAGANVLTF; D gene: NA; V gene: TRBV6-5; clone size: NA; J gene: TRBJ2-6; CDR3 length: 16
CDR3 DNA: TGTGCCAGCAGCGCCGGGACAGGGGGTTACGAGCAGTACTTC; CDR3 protein: CASSAGTGGYEQYF; D gene: TRBD1; V gene: TRBV7-2; clone size: NA; J gene: TRBJ2-7; CDR3 length: 14
CDR3 DNA: TGCGCCAGCAGCTTGGCCGGGACTAGCGGGAGGGCGAGGAATGAGCAGTTCTTC; CDR3 protein: CASSLAGTSGRARNEQFF; D gene: TRBD2; V gene: TRBV5-1; clone size: NA; J gene: TRBJ2-1; CDR3 length: 18
CDR3 DNA: TGTGCCAGCAGCCAAGGACAGGGCCTTTCCTACGAGCAGTACTTC; CDR3 protein: CASSQGQGLSYEQYF; D gene: TRBD1; V gene: TRBV7-8; clone size: NA; J gene: TRBJ2-7; CDR3 length: 15
CDR3 DNA: TGTGCCACCAGCAGAGAGGCAAACACTGAAGCTTTCTTT; CDR3 protein: CATSREANTEAFF; D gene: NA; V gene: TRBV15; clone size: NA; J gene: TRBJ1-1; CDR3 length: 13
CDR3 DNA: TGCGCCACCGGAGTAGGGGATGACACAGATACGCAGTATTTT; CDR3 protein: CATGVGDDTDTQYF; D gene: NA; V gene: TRBV5-1; clone size: NA; J gene: TRBJ2-3; CDR3 length: 14
CDR3 DNA: TGTGCCATCAGTGAAAGTCAGGGAAACTCTGGAAACACCATATATTTT; CDR3 protein: CAISESQGNSGNTIYF; D gene: NA; V gene: TRBV10-3; clone size: NA; J gene: TRBJ1-3; CDR3 length: 16
CDR3 DNA: TGTGCCAGCAGCTCCCACCTCAGGGATAACTATGGCTACACCTTC; CDR3 protein: CASSSHLRDNYGYTF; D gene: NA; V gene: TRBV7-9; clone size: few; J gene: TRBJ1-2; CDR3 length: 15
CDR3 DNA: TGTGCCAGCAGTGACCAGGGCGGACAGCCCCAGCATTTT; CDR3 protein: CASSDQGGQPQHF; D gene: NA; V gene: TRBV6-4; clone size: NA; J gene: TRBJ1-5; CDR3 length: 13
CDR3 DNA: TGTGCCAGCAGTTTCCAGGGTCCGGGTGAAGCTTTCTTT; CDR3 protein: CASSFQGPGEAFF; D gene: NA; V gene: TRBV28; clone size: NA; J gene: TRBJ1-1; CDR3 length: 13
CDR3 DNA: TGTGCCATCAGCCAGGATGTCCAGGCAGATACGCAGTATTTT; CDR3 protein: CAISQDVQADTQYF; D gene: NA; V gene: TRBV10-3; clone size: NA; J gene: TRBJ2-3; CDR3 length: 14
CDR3 DNA: TGTGCCACCAGCACGTACACAGATACGCAGTATTTT; CDR3 protein: CATSTYTDTQYF; D gene: NA; V gene: TRBV15; clone size: NA; J gene: TRBJ2-3; CDR3 length: 12
CDR3 DNA: TGTGCCAGCAGCTTAGACCCATTAATAAGGGGCAGGGATAATTCACCCCTCCACTTT; CDR3 protein: CASSLDPLIRGRDNSPLHF; D gene: NA; V gene: TRBV7-2; clone size: NA; J gene: TRBJ1-6; CDR3 length: 19
CDR3 DNA: TGTGCCAGCAGTCCCGGGACAGGGTTCGACGAAGCTTTCTTT; CDR3 protein: CASSPGTGFDEAFF; D gene: TRBD1; V gene: TRBV6-6; clone size: NA; J gene: TRBJ1-1; CDR3 length: 14
CDR3 DNA: TGTGCCAGCAGCGTAGCTACACAGGGTACGCAGTATTTT; CDR3 protein: CASSVATQGTQYF; D gene: NA; V gene: TRBV9; clone size: once; J gene: TRBJ2-3; CDR3 length: 13
CDR3 DNA: TGTGCCAGCAGTTCTCGGTTAACTACAGGGGCGCGGGAGACCCAGTACTTC; CDR3 protein: CASSSRLTTGARETQYF; D gene: TRBD1; V gene: TRBV27; clone size: NA; J gene: TRBJ2-5; CDR3 length: 17
CDR3 DNA: TGTGCCAGTAGCTGGGGGCTCCGCGAAAAACTGTTTTTT; CDR3 protein: CASSWGLREKLFF; D gene: NA; V gene: TRBV19; clone size: NA; J gene: TRBJ1-4; CDR3 length: 13
CDR3 DNA: TGTGCCAGCAGTCCCCCTTTTTGCGTTTACGAGCAGTACTTC; CDR3 protein: CASSPPFCVYEQYF; D gene: NA; V gene: TRBV27; clone size: NA; J gene: TRBJ2-7; CDR3 length: 14
CDR3 DNA: TGTGCCAGCAGTTCCCCCGGACTGAGCACAGATACGCAGTATTTT; CDR3 protein: CASSSPGLSTDTQYF; D gene: NA; V gene: TRBV28; clone size: NA; J gene: TRBJ2-3; CDR3 length: 15
CDR3 DNA: TGCAGCGTCGCTGGGCAGGGAGGAAACACCATATATTTT; CDR3 protein: CSVAGQGGNTIYF; D gene: NA; V gene: TRBV29-1; clone size: few; J gene: TRBJ1-3; CDR3 length: 13
CDR3 DNA: TGTGCCAGCAGCTTCTGGGGGGCTGGAAACACCATATATTTT; CDR3 protein: CASSFWGAGNTIYF; D gene: NA; V gene: TRBV7-2; clone size: NA; J gene: TRBJ1-3; CDR3 length: 14
CDR3 DNA: TGCAGCGTTGGACGGGGGGGCGTCAACTATGGCTACACCTTC; CDR3 protein: CSVGRGGVNYGYTF; D gene: NA; V gene: TRBV29-1; clone size: NA; J gene: TRBJ1-2; CDR3 length: 14
CDR3 DNA: TGCGCCAGCAGCCCCCGAAGCGGGGGGGCCAGCAATGAGCAGTTCTTC; CDR3 protein: CASSPRSGGASNEQFF; D gene: TRBD2; V gene: TRBV5-1; clone size: NA; J gene: TRBJ2-1; CDR3 length: 16